This T cell receptor beta chain was sequenced in a study of OX40 agonist ivuxolimab in advanced cancers. Regarding the study in general: Ivuxolimab was an agonistic, fully human IgG2 monoclonal antibody directed against OX40 (CD134), a costimulatory receptor. Intravenous ivuxolimab was administered to patients every 2 weeks at six dose levels: 0.01, 0.1, 0.3, 1.5, 3 and 10 mg/kg. Of the roughly 51 patients in dose escalation, 19 had hepatocellular carcinoma, roughly 15 had melanoma, 9 had renal cell carcinoma and 9 had head and neck cancer. A male proportion of 75% to 85% and a mean age of 60 years, ranging from about 23 to 79, were recorded for the dose-escalation cohort. Prior anti-PD-1, anti-PD-L1 or anti-CTLA-4 therapy was permitted, and checkpoint inhibitors had been received by roughly 42% of dose-escalation patients. Partial responses occurred in three dose-escalation patients: two with cutaneous melanoma and one with hepatocellular carcinoma. The purpose of peripheral TCRbeta sequencing was to test whether ivuxolimab changed TCR sequence diversity and led to clonal T-cell expansion. The paper covers the monotherapy dose-escalation part of the phase I ivuxolimab trial, which included N ≈ 57 patients. Overall results and qualifications from the work: Low levels of normalized T-cell clonal expansion were also seen in some patients who did not respond. In partial responders in the 0.1-3.0 mg/kg groups, normalized peripheral clonal expansion was found to be among the lowest, especially among CD8+ T cells. Clonal expansion of both CD4+ and CD8+ blood T cells was observed from baseline to week 6 at doses 0.1 to 3.0 mg/kg. On average, CD8+ T cells showed more expanded clones than CD4+ T cells after ivuxolimab. The antigen specificity of the clonally expanded peripheral T cells was not determined.

Genomic DNA was extracted from sorted cells for sequencing of the TCRbeta CDR3 region. The immunoSEQ Assay was used to sequence the TCRbeta CDR3 regions. Not all clones reach the TCRdb copy of this immuneACCESS table, which keeps in-frame sequences only. Checked studies attribute under half of the gap to unresolved V genes and leave the rest unexplained. This sample comprises some 110,000 clones, under 95% of them detected only once. Jointly, the top ten make up 0.8% to 1% of the sample. Points on this clone: Its antigen specificity is not known. Base quality data are lacking; no much larger clone is found one base away.

Germline trimming amounts to 4 bases on V and 7 bases on J, with 19 as the count of junction bases outside the gene matches. The CDR3 starts with the cysteine, ends with the phenylalanine, and has 18 residues. Only the CDR3 region is kept as DNA, spanning 54 bases read in frame from base 1. CDR1 MDHEN and CDR2 SYDVKM were looked up in the germline V gene. Patients with autoimmune disease history or receiving systemic immunosuppression were excluded from the trial. In every dose cohort, peripheral blood was drawn for TCR sequencing at baseline, cycle 4 day 1, and cycle 7 day 1. The samples were drawn from a first-in-human, open-label, multicenter phase I dose-escalation trial of ivuxolimab. Adults with locally advanced or metastatic head and neck squamous cell, hepatocellular, melanoma or renal cell carcinoma were enrolled in the trial. Before TCR sequencing, CD4+ T cells and CD8+ T cells were sorted from peripheral blood as separate populations.

The TCR was taken from an adult with an advanced solid tumor such as melanoma, head and neck, liver or kidney cancer. The chain was built from TRBV28 and TRBJ1-1, with 9 middle bases fitting TRBD1. This material consisted of CD4+ or CD8+ T cells sorted from blood, taken in a trial of the OX40 agonist ivuxolimab. The DNA is TGTGCCAGCAGTTCAAGTCCCGGGACAGGGTCGGGGTGGGATGAAGCTTTCTTT. This translates into CASSSSPGTGSGWDEAFF.